The rows below give T cell receptor beta chains drawn from one sample of a study of OX40 agonist ivuxolimab in advanced cancers. Some clones are missing from TCRdb's copy, which holds only in-frame ones; the method was immunoSEQ multiplex PCR. The table records 55,000 to 80,000 clones, 81% of them present only once. The source material was CD4+ or CD8+ T cells sorted from blood, sampled in a trial of the OX40 agonist ivuxolimab. These receptors were taken from an adult with an advanced solid tumor such as melanoma, head and neck, liver or kidney cancer. The CDR3 runs from the conserved cysteine through the conserved F or W. Not all rows give a size; the values are once, few, many and, for expanded clones, a class.

V gene	J gene	clone size	CDR3 length	CDR3 protein
TRBV6-5	TRBJ1-2	.	13	CASSYWEADGYTF
TRBV4-1	TRBJ1-4	.	16	CASSQDVEGPNEKLFF
TRBV27	TRBJ1-6	.	15	CASSPTRNRDSPLHF
TRBV5-8	TRBJ2-2	.	12	CASTRDFGELFF
TRBV6-5	TRBJ2-5	.	15	CASSYSGRNQETQYF
TRBV18	TRBJ2-1	.	13	CASSRDTYNEQFF
TRBV6-4	TRBJ2-5	.	13	CATASGPQETQYF
TRBV7-2	TRBJ2-3	few	16	CASSLALSGRGDTQYF
TRBV15	TRBJ1-5	.	15	CATSKDPGGNQPQHF
TRBV30	TRBJ1-1	.	14	CAWSGTAWNTEAFF
TRBV19	TRBJ1-2	few	15	CASSVRQGRNYGYTF
TRBV10-3	TRBJ2-2	once	15	CAISRTDLNTGELFF
TRBV27	TRBJ2-3	few	16	CASSRGGQGFTDTQYF